This passage covers 23 T cell receptor beta chains from one sample sequenced in a study of blood T cell repertoires in COVID-19. Profiling relied on immunoSEQ multiplex PCR, and the TCRdb table lists in-frame clones only, not all of them. This table has 63,000 or so clones, about 90% appearing once. Source material: peripheral blood. The receptor set was obtained from a man aged 55 to 70 with acute or convalescent COVID-19.

This clone was observed once. The V gene is TRBV7-6, the J gene TRBJ1-1; 9 nucleotides align to TRBD1. V trimming: 3 bases; J trimming: 4 bases; junction bases outside the gene matches: 3. The CDR3 spans 14 residues. The germline V gene encodes CDR1 SGHVS and CDR2 FNYEAQ. The CDR3 sequence: CASSFGTGSTEAFF. In nucleotides, the CDR3 is TGTGCCAGCAGCTTTGGGACAGGGAGCACTGAAGCTTTCTTT.

V and J are TRBV7-2 and TRBJ1-3; 7 bases match TRBD1. The ends lost 2 bases at V and 3 bases at J; junction bases unmatched: 10. There are 17 residues in the CDR3. From germline, CDR1 is SGHTA and CDR2 FQGNSA. This chain's CDR3 is CASSLNRGPFIGNTIYF. Here the CDR3 DNA reads TGTGCCAGCAGCTTAAACAGGGGCCCATTTATTGGAAACACCATATATTTT.

The V call is TRBV4-2, the J call TRBJ2-3; the D gene is possibly TRBD2 (7 bases). This CDR3 is 19 amino acids long. V shed 3 bases and J shed 2 bases, with 24 bases lying between them. CDR1 LGHNA and CDR2 YNFKEQ come from the germline V gene. The CDR3 sequence is CASSHPVRGGGKITDTQYF. CDR3 DNA sequence: TGTGCCAGCAGCCACCCCGTTCGGGGCGGGGGCAAAATCACAGATACGCAGTATTTT.

The chain carries TRBV5-1 and TRBJ1-2; D gene uncertain. The V gene's germline CDR1 is SGHRS and CDR2 YFSETQ. The CDR3 runs to 13 residues. The V end lost 4 bases, the J end lost 1 base, and 8 bases lay between the germline ends. The CDR3 region is CASSPELNYGYTF. As DNA, the CDR3 is TGCGCCAGCAGCCCCGAACTTAACTATGGCTACACCTTC. The complete variable domain, with remaining parts taken from reference TRBV5-1 and TRBJ1-2, reads KAGVTQTPRYLIKTRGQQVTLSCSPISGHRSVSWYQQTPGQGLQFLFEYFSETQRNKGNFPGRFSGRQFSNSRSEMNVSTLELGDSALYLCASSPELNYGYTFGSGTRLTVV.

The V call is TRBV12-3 or TRBV12-4, the J call TRBJ1-2; D gene uncertain. CDR3 length: 12 amino acids. Trimming left V 1 base short and J 8 bases short, with 8 bases between. Here the CDR3 reads CASSLGGPGYTF. CDR3 sequence (DNA): TGTGCCAGCAGTTTAGGAGGGCCAGGCTACACCTTC.

The J gene is TRBJ1-4, the V gene TRBV3-1 (or the pseudogene TRBV3-2); TRBD1 matches at 12 bases. The V segment lost 1 base and the J segment 5 bases; nucleotides outside the gene matches: 5. The germline gives CDR1 LGHDT, CDR2 YNNKEL (reference sequence). The length of the CDR3 is 17 residues. The CDR3 spells CASSQAGDRGRNEKLFF. The CDR3 DNA reads TGTGCCAGCAGCCAAGCGGGGGACAGGGGGCGAAATGAAAAACTGTTTTTT.

J is TRBJ1-1 and V is TRBV2, with D uncertain. The CDR3 loop spans 14 amino acids. Trimming cost V 7 bases and J 7 bases, with 19 bases left between them. Per germline, CDR1 SNHLY and CDR2 FYNNEI. Here the CDR3 reads CASMVFAPAGEAFF. Written as DNA, the CDR3 is TGTGCCAGCATGGTATTCGCCCCAGCGGGTGAAGCTTTCTTT.

The V gene is TRBV10-3, the J gene TRBJ1-4; tentatively, D is TRBD1 (6 bases). Germline V CDR1 and CDR2: ENHRY, SYGVKD. This CDR3 has 16 residues. V lost 5 bases to trimming and J lost 8 bases, with 21 bases between them. CDR3 amino acids: CAISTRQARDGEKLFF. CDR3 DNA sequence: TGTGCCATCAGTACACGACAGGCACGGGATGGCGAAAAACTGTTTTTT.

V usage is TRBV7-6 and J usage is TRBJ1-1; D may be TRBD1 (6 bases). This CDR3 comprises 15 residues. Deletions cut 5 bases from V and 1 base from J, with 14 bases between. The germline gives CDR1 SGHVS, CDR2 FNYEAQ. In nucleotides, the CDR3 is TGTGCCAGCAGCGTGGACAGAGTAGGGAACACTGAAGCTTTCTTT. This translates into CASSVDRVGNTEAFF.

The J gene is TRBJ2-3, the V gene TRBV18; TRBD2 is a possible D gene (5 bases). This CDR3 contains 14 residues. The germline gives CDR1 KGHSH, CDR2 LQKENI. Trimming removed 3 bases at V and 3 bases at J, with 10 bases between. CDR3 bases: TGTGCCAGCTCACCCGAACTAGGTACAGATACGCAGTATTTT. It encodes CASSPELGTDTQYF.

The CDR3 region has the DNA TGTGCCAGCAGCCAAGTTACCACCCCTGGGGGGGCCGGCTACACCTTC. This sequence encodes CASSQVTTPGGAGYTF. The genes are TRBV3-1 (or the pseudogene TRBV3-2) and TRBJ1-2, with D possibly TRBD1 on 6 matching bases. CDR1 is LGHDT and CDR2 is YNNKEL in the germline V gene (reference sequence). This CDR3 is built from 16 residues. V lost 1 base, J lost 8 bases, and 20 bases lay in between.

The chain links TRBV6-5 to TRBJ1-2, with 9 nucleotides matching TRBD1. Germline-derived CDR1 and CDR2 are MNHEY and SVGAGI. The CDR3 loop spans 16 amino acids. Trimming at V came to 2 bases and at J to 4 bases, leaving 8 bases not matched to a gene. Written as DNA, the CDR3 is TGTGCCAGCAGTTACCTAACGGGACAGGGCGCCTATGGCTACACCTTC. This gives the protein CASSYLTGQGAYGYTF.

CDR3 residues: CASSPRPGQGNSPLHF. The CDR3 nucleotides are TGCGCCAGCAGCCCCCGGCCGGGACAGGGTAATTCACCCCTCCACTTT. The chain is built from TRBV5-1 and TRBJ1-6; 9 bases fit TRBD1. Germline loops: CDR1 SGHRS, CDR2 YFSETQ. This CDR3 is built from 16 residues. Losses at the gene ends were 4 bases for V and 6 bases for J; bases not matched to a gene: 8. The full variable domain, completed using reference TRBV5-1 and TRBJ1-6, is KAGVTQTPRYLIKTRGQQVTLSCSPISGHRSVSWYQQTPGQGLQFLFEYFSETQRNKGNFPGRFSGRQFSNSRSEMNVSTLELGDSALYLCASSPRPGQGNSPLHFGNGTRLTVT.

CDR3 in amino acids: CASSFTSGGIDTQYF. In nucleotides, the CDR3 is TGTGCCAGCAGCTTCACTAGCGGGGGGATAGATACGCAGTATTTT. The chain carries TRBV6-5 and TRBJ2-3; 12 bases match TRBD2. Trimming took 6 bases from V and 5 from J; bases not matched to a gene: 6. The CDR3 is 15 residues long. The germline V gene has CDR1 MNHEY and CDR2 SVGAGI.

This clone occurred a few times. This chain connects TRBV6-5 to TRBJ2-7; weak D call: TRBD2 (5 bases). The CDR3 sequence is 13 residues long. Germline lookup yields CDR1 MNHEY and CDR2 SVGAGI. V was cut by 1 base and J by 6 bases, with 10 bases left in between. The CDR3 region has the DNA TGTGCCAGCAGTTACTTGTTCGAGGGCGAGCAGTACTTC. Translated, it gives CASSYLFEGEQYF.

This clone appeared a few times. The CDR3 bases are TGTGCCAGCAGCTCCGGGACAGTCTCCTACGAGCAGTACTTC. Amino acid sequence: CASSSGTVSYEQYF. The genes are TRBV5-4 and TRBJ2-7, with 7 bases lining up with TRBD1. Germline V gives CDR1 SGHNT, CDR2 YYREEE (reference sequence). J was trimmed by 0 bases and V by 3 bases; bases with no gene match: 3. This CDR3 contains 14 residues.

The chain combines TRBV2 with TRBJ1-5; the match to TRBD1 covers 8 bases. Germline lookup yields CDR1 SNHLY and CDR2 FYNNEI. J lost 0 bases, V lost 4 bases, and 8 bases had no gene match. This CDR3 comprises 17 residues. CDR3 nucleotides: TGTGCCAGCAGTGGGGACAGGACTTCAAATAGCAATCAGCCCCAGCATTTT. Amino acids: CASSGDRTSNSNQPQHF.

The chain is built from TRBV5-1 and TRBJ2-7; 8 bases match TRBD1. CDR1 SGHRS and CDR2 YFSETQ come from the germline V gene. The J segment lost 6 bases and the V segment lost 4 bases, leaving 12 bases of the junction unmatched. CDR3 size: 15 residues. CDR3: CASSTKTGVPGEQYF. DNA of the CDR3: TGCGCCAGCAGCACAAAGACAGGGGTCCCAGGCGAGCAGTACTTC.

J is TRBJ2-5 and V is TRBV7-2; TRBD1 might be the D (6 bases). This CDR3 contains 14 residues. Per the germline V gene, CDR1 is SGHTA and CDR2 is FQGNSA. The V end was cut by 4 bases, the J end by 2 bases, with 11 bases between. The CDR3 here is CASSSGTYQETQYF. CDR3 DNA: TGTGCCAGCAGCTCCGGGACATATCAAGAGACCCAGTACTTC.

The rearrangement links TRBV6-5 to TRBJ1-2; 7 bases line up with TRBD1. This CDR3 has 13 amino acids. V dropped 6 bases and J dropped 11; count of bases not matched to a gene: 12. The germline V gene has CDR1 MNHEY and CDR2 SVGAGI. The CDR3 is CASRGTGAPPYTF. CDR3 bases: TGTGCCAGCAGGGGAACAGGGGCCCCGCCTTACACCTTC.

This clone has a single count. V usage is TRBV19 and J usage is TRBJ1-3, with D possibly TRBD1 on 6 matching bases. The CDR3 extends over 15 amino acids. Trimming removed 7 bases from V and 0 bases from J, with 13 bases in between. Germline V gives CDR1 LNHDA, CDR2 SQIVND (reference sequence). The CDR3: CASTRTGSSGNTIYF. CDR3 nucleotide sequence: TGTGCCAGTACCCGAACAGGGTCCTCTGGAAACACCATATATTTT.

The chain recombines TRBV11-2 with TRBJ2-7; TRBD1 aligns across 10 bases. The trim removed 5 bases at V and 4 bases at J, leaving 8 bases unmatched. Germline CDR1 is SGHAT and CDR2 is FQNNGV. The CDR3 loop spans 15 amino acids. The CDR3 here is CASSRTGTGAYEQYF. The DNA for the CDR3 is TGTGCCAGCAGCCGCACCGGGACAGGGGCGTACGAGCAGTACTTC.

This clone has only a few counts. This chain uses TRBV3-1 (or the pseudogene TRBV3-2) with TRBJ1-6, with 8 bases matching TRBD1. V gave up 2 bases and J gave up 2 bases; unmatched junction bases: 5. Per germline, CDR1 LGHDT and CDR2 YNNKEL (reference sequence). The CDR3 length is 17 residues. CDR3 region: CASSQIRGRAYNSPLHF. CDR3 sequence (DNA): TGTGCCAGCAGCCAAATCAGGGGGCGCGCCTATAATTCACCCCTCCACTTT.